These T cell receptor beta chains were read from a single sample in a study of control samples from healthy donors and cancer patients. Profiled with immunoSEQ multiplex PCR; TCRdb holds only in-frame clones, not every one. Its table lists some 190,000 clones. The sequenced sample was blood. The origin of the receptors is a woman aged 25-40 years in good health. Each CDR3 is given without its conserved first and last residue. Fields, in order: clone size, V gene, J gene, CDR3 protein. Expanded clones are given a class, and other clones once, few, many or no size at all.

clone_size: medium-sized; v_call: TRBV11-1; j_call: TRBJ2-7; cdr3_aa: ASSPYPSGGTYEQY
clone_size: -; v_call: TRBV24-1; j_call: TRBJ1-4; cdr3_aa: ATSDGNRGPGEKLF
clone_size: -; v_call: TRBV5-1; j_call: TRBJ2-3; cdr3_aa: ASSFDRVDTQY
clone_size: -; v_call: TRBV6-5; j_call: TRBJ2-5; cdr3_aa: ASSRAGAGVETQY
clone_size: -; v_call: TRBV6-5; j_call: TRBJ2-7; cdr3_aa: ASSYGWQARYEQY
clone_size: -; v_call: TRBV28; j_call: TRBJ1-4; cdr3_aa: ASSRITGARYELF
clone_size: -; v_call: TRBV11-2; j_call: TRBJ2-7; cdr3_aa: ASSSGAGAEQY
clone_size: -; v_call: TRBV28; j_call: TRBJ1-1; cdr3_aa: ASSLPGQGAMNTEAF
clone_size: -; v_call: TRBV5-1; j_call: TRBJ2-4; cdr3_aa: ASKQGRGSPLAKNIQY
clone_size: -; v_call: TRBV11-2; j_call: TRBJ1-1; cdr3_aa: ASSIGRNTEAF
clone_size: -; v_call: TRBV4-1; j_call: TRBJ1-1; cdr3_aa: ASSLSRQTEAF
clone_size: -; v_call: TRBV5-5; j_call: TRBJ1-4; cdr3_aa: ASSLGWQGDEKLF
clone_size: -; v_call: TRBV2; j_call: TRBJ2-7; cdr3_aa: ASRGEDSYEQY
clone_size: -; v_call: TRBV5-4; j_call: TRBJ2-2; cdr3_aa: ASSRGLEIGELF
clone_size: -; v_call: TRBV7-6; j_call: TRBJ1-3; cdr3_aa: ASSPYRGSSGNTIY
clone_size: -; v_call: TRBV4-2; j_call: TRBJ2-7; cdr3_aa: ASSQDPYEQY
clone_size: -; v_call: TRBV3-1/TRBV3-2; j_call: TRBJ1-5; cdr3_aa: ASSRINQPQH
clone_size: -; v_call: TRBV7-6; j_call: TRBJ1-4; cdr3_aa: ASSLSGGALEKLF
clone_size: -; v_call: TRBV4-3; j_call: TRBJ2-5; cdr3_aa: ASSQEGLAQETQY
clone_size: -; v_call: TRBV5-1; j_call: TRBJ1-4; cdr3_aa: ASSLGTTGREKLF
clone_size: -; v_call: TRBV5-1; j_call: TRBJ2-5; cdr3_aa: ASSLDLETQY
clone_size: -; v_call: TRBV10-3; j_call: TRBJ1-2; cdr3_aa: AISESKLANYGYT
clone_size: -; v_call: TRBV25-1; j_call: TRBJ1-5; cdr3_aa: ASSETWKGGRYQPQH
clone_size: -; v_call: TRBV9; j_call: TRBJ2-2; cdr3_aa: ASNAPLAGINTGELF
clone_size: -; v_call: TRBV3-1/TRBV3-2; j_call: TRBJ1-1; cdr3_aa: ASSHNSQGGTEAF
clone_size: -; v_call: TRBV21-1; j_call: TRBJ1-1; cdr3_aa: ASSIQNTEAF
clone_size: -; v_call: TRBV6-5; j_call: TRBJ2-5; cdr3_aa: ASRDRPFQETQY
clone_size: -; v_call: TRBV21-1; j_call: TRBJ2-7; cdr3_aa: ASSEGAKQY
clone_size: -; v_call: TRBV5-4; j_call: TRBJ1-2; cdr3_aa: ASSRWDRATYGYT
clone_size: -; v_call: TRBV5-1; j_call: TRBJ1-1; cdr3_aa: ASRSGAPFRNTEAF
clone_size: -; v_call: TRBV4-2; j_call: TRBJ1-1; cdr3_aa: ASSQKRGIEAF
clone_size: -; v_call: TRBV5-5; j_call: TRBJ1-4; cdr3_aa: ASSMGPQSNEKLF
clone_size: -; v_call: TRBV7-2; j_call: TRBJ1-2; cdr3_aa: ASSLGQGTGGYT
clone_size: -; v_call: TRBV29-1; j_call: TRBJ1-1; cdr3_aa: SVQHINTEAF
clone_size: -; v_call: TRBV24-1; j_call: TRBJ2-5; cdr3_aa: ATRGQDQETQY
clone_size: -; v_call: TRBV10-2; j_call: TRBJ2-7; cdr3_aa: ASSGYQGTGQY
clone_size: -; v_call: TRBV5-1; j_call: TRBJ2-7; cdr3_aa: ASSFPGSYEQY
clone_size: -; v_call: TRBV4-1; j_call: TRBJ2-7; cdr3_aa: ASSPGISPRGRGYEQY
clone_size: -; v_call: TRBV5-1; j_call: TRBJ1-1; cdr3_aa: ASSLALGGMNTEAF
clone_size: -; v_call: TRBV11-3; j_call: TRBJ1-1; cdr3_aa: ASSSRGGTEAF
clone_size: -; v_call: TRBV7-7; j_call: TRBJ2-2; cdr3_aa: ASSPVGGAPGELF
clone_size: -; v_call: TRBV30; j_call: TRBJ2-5; cdr3_aa: AWSPQVAETQY
clone_size: -; v_call: TRBV27; j_call: TRBJ2-7; cdr3_aa: ASNDPEQY
clone_size: -; v_call: TRBV5-1; j_call: TRBJ1-4; cdr3_aa: ASSFGNDRPDEKLF
clone_size: -; v_call: TRBV28; j_call: TRBJ2-7; cdr3_aa: ASTQVSSYEQY
clone_size: -; v_call: TRBV19; j_call: TRBJ2-1; cdr3_aa: ASSIGTSLDNEQF
clone_size: -; v_call: TRBV5-1; j_call: TRBJ1-4; cdr3_aa: ASSLESGGGGEKLF
clone_size: -; v_call: TRBV12-3/TRBV12-4; j_call: TRBJ1-2; cdr3_aa: ASSLSRART
clone_size: -; v_call: TRBV18; j_call: TRBJ2-7; cdr3_aa: ASSPSGSYEQY
clone_size: -; v_call: TRBV6-5; j_call: TRBJ1-2; cdr3_aa: ASGGQGWNYGYT
clone_size: -; v_call: TRBV19; j_call: TRBJ1-5; cdr3_aa: ASSRGTVFSNQPQH
clone_size: -; v_call: TRBV7-2; j_call: TRBJ1-5; cdr3_aa: ASSLVGGLDSNQPQH